The entry that follows covers one T cell receptor (beta chain) sequence. Its specificity is unknown. The data originate from a study of cytomegalovirus exposure and HLA in healthy donors. Researchers ran the PCR with 60 Vbeta and 13 Jbeta primers. Sequencing used immunoSEQ multiplex PCR; TCRdb keeps in-frame clones, though not all of them. This sample has fewer than 200,000 clones, with over 75% found just once. Broader study findings: Previous analysis showed most TCR beta V segments were productive about 90% or about 30% of the time. Links to common viral pathogens appeared, in a later analysis, for several of the most significant clusters.

The TCR sequence derives from a woman in her forties or fifties in good health and CMV-seronegative. Sequenced material: PBMCs.

The chain's CDR3 is CATSRDRGVAGELFF. In DNA, the CDR3 is TGTGCCACCAGCAGAGACAGGGGGGTTGCCGGGGAGCTGTTTTTT. This chain joins TRBV15 and TRBJ2-2, with a possible D match to TRBD1 (7 bases). The CDR3 is 15 residues long. V was trimmed by 0 bases and J by 6 bases, leaving 11 bases between them. The germline CDR1 and CDR2 sequences are LNHNV and YYDKDF (reference sequence).